One and the same sample provided the 31 T cell receptor beta chains below, sequenced in a study of T cell responses to AZD1222 COVID-19 vaccine (dated by TCRdb to the early 2020s). Library prep was done by the immunoSEQ multiplex PCR assay. Not all clones reach the TCRdb copy of this immuneACCESS table, which keeps in-frame sequences only. Checked studies attribute under half of the gap to unresolved V genes and leave the rest unexplained. This sample is represented by 100,000 to 150,000 clones; approximately 85% of them were singletons. The ten largest clonotypes hold 4.4% of the sample. The sample's time point label, decoded: about 28 days (+/-7) after the second vaccine dose. Sequencing used peripheral blood, obtained 28 days after the second AZD1222 dose. These TCRs come from an adult who received the AZD1222 COVID-19 vaccine.

This clone has only one observation. This sequence joins TRBV6-5 and TRBJ1-4; weak D call: TRBD1 (6 bases). This CDR3 has 14 residues. Germline V gives CDR1 MNHEY, CDR2 SVGAGI. V shed 3 bases and J shed 6 bases, with 11 bases lying between them. This chain's CDR3 is CASSYRTAHEKLFF. DNA of the CDR3: TGTGCCAGCAGTTATCGGACAGCACATGAAAAACTGTTTTTT.

This clone was counted many times. V usage is TRBV19 and J usage is TRBJ2-7; 7 nucleotides align to TRBD1. Trimming at V came to 4 bases and at J to 1 base, leaving 4 bases not matched to a gene. The length of the CDR3 is 14 residues. Per germline, CDR1 LNHDA and CDR2 SQIVND (reference sequence). Here the CDR3 DNA reads TGTGCCAGTAGTAGGGGACAGCCTTCCTACGAGCAGTACTTC. It codes for CASSRGQPSYEQYF.

This chain uses TRBV2 with TRBJ1-5, with D unclear. This CDR3 is built from 15 residues. V lost 1 base, J lost 1 base, and 8 bases lay in between. Germline V gene lookup returns CDR1 SNHLY and CDR2 FYNNEI. The CDR3 protein is CASSEESVSNQPQHF. CDR3 coding DNA: TGTGCCAGCAGTGAAGAATCGGTGAGCAATCAGCCCCAGCATTTT.

CDR3 coding DNA: TGTGCCAGCAGCTTAGACAGGGGGCAGCCCCAGCATTTT. Amino acids: CASSLDRGQPQHF. V usage is TRBV7-2 and J usage is TRBJ1-5; 8 nucleotides align to TRBD1. CDR1 and CDR2 (germline): SGHTA, FQGNSA. V was pared by 1 base and J by 7 bases, with 0 bases of the junction left unmatched. The CDR3 loop spans 13 amino acids.

This clone was counted once. This sequence joins TRBV3-1 (or the pseudogene TRBV3-2) and TRBJ2-1; D remains ambiguous. V was trimmed by 0 bases and J by 4 bases, leaving 10 bases between them. The CDR3 runs to 15 residues. Per germline, CDR1 LGHDT and CDR2 YNNKEL (reference sequence). The CDR3 nucleotides read TGTGCCAGCAGCCAAGATAACAGCCGATACAATGAGCAGTTCTTC. Translation gives CASSQDNSRYNEQFF.

The sample holds one count of this clone. The V and J genes are TRBV27 and TRBJ1-2, with TRBD1 identical over 7 bases. The CDR3 covers 13 residues. V gave up 7 bases and J gave up 4 bases; unmatched junction bases: 6. The germline V gene encodes CDR1 MNHEY and CDR2 SMNVEV (reference sequence). The CDR3 DNA sequence: TGTGCCAGCACTGACAGGGCCTCCTATGGCTACACCTTC. This sequence encodes CASTDRASYGYTF.

This clone occurred once. Here the CDR3 DNA reads TGTGCCAGCAGACCCTTGGCGGGGGCAACGTACGGGGAGCTGTTTTTT. Protein: CASRPLAGATYGELFF. The chain employs TRBV3-1 (or the pseudogene TRBV3-2) and TRBJ2-2, with D tentatively TRBD2 (7 bases). Germline V gene data show CDR1 as LGHDT and CDR2 as YNNKEL (reference sequence). The CDR3 length is 16 residues. The V end lost 6 bases, the J end lost 7 bases, and 21 bases lay between the germline ends.

The CDR3 DNA is TGTGCCAGCAGCTTAAGTACGGGGATTGAGCAGTTCTTC. Translating gives CASSLSTGIEQFF. The chain carries TRBV7-3 and TRBJ2-1, with D maybe TRBD2 (5 bases). Deletions cut 1 base from V and 9 bases from J, with 10 bases between. The CDR3 has 13 residues. Germline V gene sequence: CDR1 SGHTA, CDR2 FQGTGA.

The J gene is TRBJ1-3, the V gene TRBV12-3 or TRBV12-4; tentatively, D is TRBD1 (6 bases). Trimming removed 7 bases at V and 7 bases at J, with 14 bases between. This CDR3 comprises 13 residues. The CDR3, as DNA: TGTGCCAGCAAGGACAGCCAGTGGAACACCATATATTTT. This encodes CASKDSQWNTIYF.

The V call is TRBV5-1, the J call TRBJ2-5; the match to TRBD2 covers 8 bases. Germline assignment: CDR1 SGHRS and CDR2 YFSETQ. V dropped 4 bases and J dropped 2; count of bases not matched to a gene: 7. There are 15 residues in the CDR3. The CDR3 sequence: CASSASGGRQETQYF. The CDR3 DNA is TGCGCCAGCAGCGCCAGCGGGGGCCGGCAAGAGACCCAGTACTTC.

This clone was seen just once. J is TRBJ2-5 and V is TRBV6-1; possible D gene TRBD1, 6 bases. The CDR3 consists of 18 residues. Trimming left V 4 bases short and J 5 bases short, with 26 bases between. The germline V gene has CDR1 MNHNS and CDR2 SASEGT. CDR3 DNA sequence: TGTGCCAGCAGTGGAGTTCACCGGGACAATACGAACTGGGAGACCCAGTACTTC. It codes for CASSGVHRDNTNWETQYF.

The chain has TRBV5-4 and TRBJ2-2, with a possible D match to TRBD2 (5 bases). Germline V gene data show CDR1 as SGHNT and CDR2 as YYREEE (reference sequence). This CDR3 has 15 residues. Trimming shortened V by 0 bases and J by 3 bases, and 9 bases separated the two germline ends. CDR3 bases: TGTGCCAGCAGCTTGGTTCTCGGGGACACCGGGGAGCTGTTTTTT. Translating it yields CASSLVLGDTGELFF.

This clone was detected once. The chain carries TRBV14 and TRBJ1-1; TRBD1 is a possible D gene (5 bases). Trimming shortened V by 2 bases and J by 0 bases, and 13 bases separated the two germline ends. CDR1 SGHDN and CDR2 FVKESK come from the germline V gene. The CDR3 spans 16 residues. The CDR3 region is CASSQRLGELNTEAFF. CDR3 in DNA: TGTGCCAGCAGCCAACGGTTGGGGGAACTGAACACTGAAGCTTTCTTT.

This chain uses TRBV19 with TRBJ2-7, with 7 positions matching TRBD2. This CDR3 is built from 13 residues. With V trimmed by 7 bases and J by 0 bases, 3 bases remained unmatched. The germline V gene has CDR1 LNHDA and CDR2 SQIVND (reference sequence). Here the CDR3 reads CASTPGGSYEQYF. In nucleotides, the CDR3 is TGTGCCAGTACCCCGGGAGGCTCCTACGAGCAGTACTTC.

J is TRBJ2-3 and V is TRBV5-1; D ambiguous. V was pared by 2 bases and J by 0 bases, with 10 bases between. The CDR3 has 15 amino acids. Germline V gives CDR1 SGHRS, CDR2 YFSETQ. CDR3 loop: CASSLGVASTDTQYF. CDR3 sequence (DNA): TGCGCCAGCAGCTTAGGAGTCGCTAGCACAGATACGCAGTATTTT.

The rearrangement uses TRBV6-5 and TRBJ1-6; D unclear. Germline V gene sequence: CDR1 MNHEY, CDR2 SVGAGI. This CDR3 comprises 16 residues. The V end was cut by 4 bases, the J end by 3 bases, with 13 bases between. DNA for the CDR3: TGTGCCAGCAGTTTGGGCCCTTCCCTCTATAATTCACCCCTCCACTTT. Residues: CASSLGPSLYNSPLHF.

The genes are TRBV6-2 or TRBV6-3 and TRBJ1-1, with a tentative D call TRBD1 (6 bases). The germline CDR1 and CDR2 sequences are MNHEY and SVGEGT. Trimming removed 2 bases from V and 5 bases from J, with 21 bases in between. The CDR3 consists of 17 residues. The CDR3 DNA is TGTGCCAGCAGTTACGATAGGGGGTGGGGCTCTTTGACTGAAGCTTTCTTT. It translates to CASSYDRGWGSLTEAFF.

The CDR3 spells CASSSGSAATNEKLFF. In nucleotides, the CDR3 is TGCGCCAGCAGCTCGGGCTCCGCCGCAACTAATGAAAAACTGTTTTTT. This chain links TRBV5-1 with TRBJ1-4; no definite D call. This CDR3 has 16 residues. V lost 3 bases and J 0 bases, leaving 12 bases between the germline ends. Germline values: CDR1 SGHRS, CDR2 YFSETQ.

As DNA, the CDR3 is TGTGCCAGCTCACCACCTTCGGGGGGCCAGGGTCAGCCCCAGCATTTT. Translation gives CASSPPSGGQGQPQHF. The chain links TRBV18 to TRBJ1-5; possible D gene TRBD1, 6 bases. Trimming left V 0 bases short and J 6 bases short, with 15 bases between. There are 16 residues in the CDR3. Germline CDR1 is KGHSH and CDR2 is LQKENI. Full variable domain (rest looked up from reference TRBV18 and TRBJ1-5): NAGVMQNPRHLVRRRGQEARLRCSPMKGHSHVYWYRQLPEEGLKFMVYLQKENIIDESGMPKERFSAEFPKEGPSILRIQQVVRGDSAAYFCASSPPSGGQGQPQHFGDGTRLSIL.

In its sample, this clone was seen once. V gene TRBV6-5 combines with J gene TRBJ1-6, with 9 bases that match TRBD1. Germline assignment: CDR1 MNHEY and CDR2 SVGAGI. CDR3 length: 15 residues. With V trimmed by 5 bases and J by 5 bases, 4 bases remained unmatched. In DNA, the CDR3 is TGTGCCAGCAGTCTGACAGGGGGGAATAATTCACCCCTCCACTTT. Translating gives CASSLTGGNNSPLHF.

This clone has just a few counts. Other nucleotide sequences from this sample produce the same CDR3. CDR3 bases: TGCGCCAGCAGCCAAGGAAAAGGGGGCACTGAAGCTTTCTTT. This encodes CASSQGKGGTEAFF. The chain joins TRBV4-3 to TRBJ1-1; D may be TRBD1 (6 bases). The CDR3 sequence is 14 residues long. V lost 1 base, J lost 4 bases, and 10 bases lay in between. The V gene's germline CDR1 is LGHNA and CDR2 YSLEER.

This sequence joins TRBV7-3 and TRBJ2-3; D remains ambiguous. Germline V gene sequence: CDR1 SGHTA, CDR2 FQGTGA. Trimming shortened V by 5 bases and J by 4 bases, and 7 bases separated the two germline ends. CDR3 length equals 12 residues. CDR3 sequence (DNA): TGTGCCAGCAGCCCACTCGCAGATACGCAGTATTTT. Amino acids: CASSPLADTQYF.

Only a few counts were recorded for this clone. The rearrangement joins TRBV4-1 to TRBJ1-4, with D unresolved. V shed 6 bases and J shed 4 bases, with 9 bases lying between them. The CDR3 runs 13 residues. Germline CDR1 is MGHRA and CDR2 is YSYEKL. CDR3 amino acids: CASRRAFNEKLFF. The CDR3 region has the DNA TGCGCCAGCAGAAGGGCGTTTAATGAAAAACTGTTTTTT.

The V call is TRBV2, the J call TRBJ1-5; D is possibly TRBD1 (6 bases). This CDR3 is built from 13 residues. Trimming took off 8 bases at V and 7 bases at J, with 15 bases between the two ends. CDR1 SNHLY and CDR2 FYNNEI come from the germline V gene. CDR3 region: CASVQGLGQPQHF. The CDR3 DNA follows: TGTGCCAGCGTACAGGGTCTTGGACAGCCCCAGCATTTT.

The chain is built from TRBV7-9 and TRBJ1-5; 7 bases map to TRBD1. CDR3 length: 16 residues. The germline V gene encodes CDR1 SEHNR and CDR2 FQNEAQ (reference sequence). Trimming at V came to 2 bases and at J to 4 bases, leaving 8 bases not matched to a gene. CDR3 sequence reads: CASSLRGQGVNQPQHF. The DNA of the CDR3 is TGTGCCAGCAGCTTAAGGGGGCAGGGGGTAAATCAGCCCCAGCATTTT. Combining the CDR3 with reference TRBV7-9 and TRBJ1-5 gives the whole variable domain DTGVSQNPRHKITKRGQNVTFRCDPISEHNRLYWYRQTLGQGPEFLTYFQNEAQLEKSRLLSDRFSAERPKGSFSTLEIQRTEQGDSAMYLCASSLRGQGVNQPQHFGDGTRLSIL.

J is TRBJ1-1 and V is TRBV7-9; tentative D call: TRBD1 (5 bases). V was cut by 1 base and J by 1 base, with 22 bases left in between. In germline, CDR1 is SEHNR, CDR2 FQNEAQ (reference sequence). The CDR3 loop spans 19 amino acids. This CDR3 is CASSLGLGFPNRGNTEAFF. The CDR3 DNA sequence: TGTGCCAGCAGCTTAGGTCTAGGGTTCCCCAATAGGGGGAACACTGAAGCTTTCTTT.

This chain links TRBV27 with TRBJ2-7; 9 bases align to TRBD2. Germline V gene data show CDR1 as MNHEY and CDR2 as SMNVEV (reference sequence). V dropped 2 bases and J dropped 6; count of bases not matched to a gene: 14. This CDR3 is 17 amino acids long. This CDR3 reads CASSLRFQRGASAEQYF. CDR3 nucleotides: TGTGCCAGCAGTTTAAGGTTTCAGCGGGGGGCCTCTGCCGAGCAGTACTTC.

The chain combines TRBV3-1 (or the pseudogene TRBV3-2) with TRBJ1-2; D remains unclear. Trimming stripped 0 bases from V and 3 bases from J, with 11 bases between. The CDR3 sequence is 15 residues long. CDR1 is LGHDT and CDR2 is YNNKEL in the germline V gene (reference sequence). The CDR3 spells CASSQEVTADYGYTF. The CDR3 DNA follows: TGTGCCAGCAGCCAAGAGGTAACCGCAGACTATGGCTACACCTTC.

The V and J genes are TRBV5-4 and TRBJ1-4; no reliable D call. The length of the CDR3 is 15 residues. V was shortened by 1 base and J by 6 bases, with 13 bases between the two germline ends. Germline assignment: CDR1 SGHNT and CDR2 YYREEE (reference sequence). CDR3 coding DNA: TGTGCCAGCAGCTTGAATCTCGAACCTTATGAAAAACTGTTTTTT. It codes for CASSLNLEPYEKLFF.

This chain links TRBV5-5 with TRBJ1-2; 7 bases are shared with TRBD1. From germline, CDR1 is SGHKS and CDR2 YYEKEE (reference sequence). V shed 2 bases, J shed 8 bases, and the junction held 6 bases outside the gene matches. The CDR3 extends over 13 amino acids. The CDR3, as DNA: TGTGCCAGCAGCTTCGACAGGGACATCGGCTACACCTTC. Translation: CASSFDRDIGYTF.

This clone was seen once. CDR3 DNA sequence: TGTGCCAGTAGTATAGATCGTACGGGTTTTGGTAACACCATATATTTT. It translates to CASSIDRTGFGNTIYF. The chain is built from TRBV19 and TRBJ1-3; D is unclear. Trimming stripped 0 bases from V and 7 bases from J, with 16 bases between. Germline CDR1 reads LNHDA; CDR2 reads SQIVND (reference sequence). This CDR3 is built from 16 residues.